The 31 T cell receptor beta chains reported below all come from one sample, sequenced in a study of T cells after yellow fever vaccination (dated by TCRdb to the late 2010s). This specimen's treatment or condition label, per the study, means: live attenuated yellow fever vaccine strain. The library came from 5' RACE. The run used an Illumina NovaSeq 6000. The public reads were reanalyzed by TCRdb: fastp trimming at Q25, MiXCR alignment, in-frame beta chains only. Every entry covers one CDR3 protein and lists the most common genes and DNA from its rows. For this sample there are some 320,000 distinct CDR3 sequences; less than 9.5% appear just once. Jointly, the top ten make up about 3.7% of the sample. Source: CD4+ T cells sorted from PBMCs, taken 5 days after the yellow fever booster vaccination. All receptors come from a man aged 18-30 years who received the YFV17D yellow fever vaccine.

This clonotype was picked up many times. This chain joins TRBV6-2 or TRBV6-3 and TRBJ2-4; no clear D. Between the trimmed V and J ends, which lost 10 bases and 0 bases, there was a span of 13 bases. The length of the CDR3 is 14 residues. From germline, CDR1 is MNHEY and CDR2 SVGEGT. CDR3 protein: CATSMDSAKNIQYF. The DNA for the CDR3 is TGTGCCACCAGCATGGATTCAGCCAAAAACATTCAGTACTTC.

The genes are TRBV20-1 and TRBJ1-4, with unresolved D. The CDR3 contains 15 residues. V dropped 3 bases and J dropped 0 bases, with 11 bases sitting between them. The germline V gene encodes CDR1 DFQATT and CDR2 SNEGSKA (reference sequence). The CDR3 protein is CSASKGGATNEKLFF. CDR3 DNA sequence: TGCAGTGCTAGTAAGGGCGGAGCAACTAATGAAAAACTGTTTTTT.

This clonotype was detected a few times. CDR3 bases: TGTGCCCGACACGGACTAGCGGGGGGGCATGAGCAGTTCTTC. It translates to CARHGLAGGHEQFF. This rearrangement joins TRBV6-2 or TRBV6-3 to TRBJ2-1; TRBD2 agrees at 15 bases. The junction had 7 bases not matched to a gene; V was cut back by 11 bases and J by 8 bases. The CDR3 runs 14 residues. Germline assignment: CDR1 MNHEY and CDR2 SVGEGT.

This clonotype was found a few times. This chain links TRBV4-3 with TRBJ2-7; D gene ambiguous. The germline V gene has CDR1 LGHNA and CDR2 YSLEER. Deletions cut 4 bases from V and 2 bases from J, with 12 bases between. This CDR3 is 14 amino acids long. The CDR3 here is CASSRRKNTYEQYF. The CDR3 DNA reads TGCGCCAGCAGCCGCAGAAAGAATACCTACGAGCAGTACTTC.

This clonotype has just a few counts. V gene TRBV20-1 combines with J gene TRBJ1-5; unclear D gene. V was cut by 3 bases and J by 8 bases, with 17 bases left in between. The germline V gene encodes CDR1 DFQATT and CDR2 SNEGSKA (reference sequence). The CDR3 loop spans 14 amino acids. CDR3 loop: CSARGRRLREPQHF. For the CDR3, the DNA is TGCAGTGCTAGGGGTCGGAGGCTCCGGGAGCCCCAGCATTTT.

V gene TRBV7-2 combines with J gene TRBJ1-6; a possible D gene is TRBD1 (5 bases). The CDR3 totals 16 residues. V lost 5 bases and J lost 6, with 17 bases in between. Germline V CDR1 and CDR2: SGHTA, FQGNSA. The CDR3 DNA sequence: TGTGCCAGCAGCCCGAGACAGCTCCGCGGTAATTCACCCCTCCACTTT. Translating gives CASSPRQLRGNSPLHF.

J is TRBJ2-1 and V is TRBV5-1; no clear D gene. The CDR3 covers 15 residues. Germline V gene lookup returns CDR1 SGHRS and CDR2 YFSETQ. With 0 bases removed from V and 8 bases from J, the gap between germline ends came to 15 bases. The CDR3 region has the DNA TGCGCCAGCAGCTTGGCCACCCTAAATATGGATGAGCAGTTCTTC. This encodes CASSLATLNMDEQFF.

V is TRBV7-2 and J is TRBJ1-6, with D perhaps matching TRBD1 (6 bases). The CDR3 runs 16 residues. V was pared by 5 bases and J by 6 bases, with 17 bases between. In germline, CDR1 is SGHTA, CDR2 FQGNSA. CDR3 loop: CASSLNRGGGNSPLHF. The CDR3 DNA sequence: TGTGCCAGCAGCCTAAACCGGGGGGGCGGTAATTCACCCCTCCACTTT.

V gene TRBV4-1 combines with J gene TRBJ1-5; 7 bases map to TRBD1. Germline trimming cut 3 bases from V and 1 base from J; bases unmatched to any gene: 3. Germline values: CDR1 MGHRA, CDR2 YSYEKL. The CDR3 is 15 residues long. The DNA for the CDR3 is TGCGCCAGCAGCCAGACAGGGTTGAGCAATCAGCCCCAGCATTTT. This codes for CASSQTGLSNQPQHF.

The CDR3 here is CASSAATYSGNTIYF. CDR3 nucleotide sequence: TGTGCCAGCAGCGCGGCCACTTACTCTGGAAACACCATATATTTT. This sequence joins TRBV7-6 and TRBJ1-3; D is unclear. Germline V gene data show CDR1 as SGHVS and CDR2 as FNYEAQ. This CDR3 is 15 amino acids long. V was cut by 5 bases and J by 0 bases, with 11 bases left in between.

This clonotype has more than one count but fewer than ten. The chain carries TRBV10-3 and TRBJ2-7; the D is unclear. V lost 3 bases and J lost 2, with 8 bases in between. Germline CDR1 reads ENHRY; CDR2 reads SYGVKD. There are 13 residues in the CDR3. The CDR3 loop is CAISEEVAYEQYV. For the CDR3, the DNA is TGTGCCATCAGTGAAGAAGTGGCCTACGAGCAGTACGTC.

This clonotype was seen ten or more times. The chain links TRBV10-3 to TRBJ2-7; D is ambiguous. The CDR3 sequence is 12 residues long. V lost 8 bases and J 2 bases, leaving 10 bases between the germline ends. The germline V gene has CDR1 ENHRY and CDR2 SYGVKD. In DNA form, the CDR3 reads TGTGCCATCGCACCTTACACCTACGAGCAGTACTTC. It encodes CAIAPYTYEQYF.

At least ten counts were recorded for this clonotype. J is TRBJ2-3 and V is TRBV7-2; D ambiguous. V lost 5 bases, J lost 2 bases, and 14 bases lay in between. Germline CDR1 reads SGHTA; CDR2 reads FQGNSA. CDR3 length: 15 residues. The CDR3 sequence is CASSKSRAPTDTQYF. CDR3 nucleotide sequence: TGTGCCAGCAGCAAGAGCCGGGCCCCCACAGATACGCAGTATTTT. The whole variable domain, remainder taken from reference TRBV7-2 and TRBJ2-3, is GAGVSQSPSNKVTEKGKDVELRCDPISGHTALYWYRQSLGQGLEFLIYFQGNSAPDKSGLPSDRFSAERTGGSVSTLTIQRTQQEDSAVYLCASSKSRAPTDTQYFGPGTRLTVL.

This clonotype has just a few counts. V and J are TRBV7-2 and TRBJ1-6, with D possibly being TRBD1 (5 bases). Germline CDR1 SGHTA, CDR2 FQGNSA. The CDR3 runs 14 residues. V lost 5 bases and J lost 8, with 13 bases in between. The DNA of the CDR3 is TGTGCCAGCAGCACCGAGGGGTTATATTCACCCCTCCACTTT. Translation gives CASSTEGLYSPLHF. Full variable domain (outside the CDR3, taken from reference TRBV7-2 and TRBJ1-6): GAGVSQSPSNKVTEKGKDVELRCDPISGHTALYWYRQSLGQGLEFLIYFQGNSAPDKSGLPSDRFSAERTGGSVSTLTIQRTQQEDSAVYLCASSTEGLYSPLHFGNGTRLTVT.

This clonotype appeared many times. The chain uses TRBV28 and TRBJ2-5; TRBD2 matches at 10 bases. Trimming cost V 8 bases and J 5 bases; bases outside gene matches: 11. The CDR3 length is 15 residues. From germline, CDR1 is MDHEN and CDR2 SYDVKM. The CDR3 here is CASLSAGGPEETQYF. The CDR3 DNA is TGTGCCAGCCTCTCAGCGGGGGGGCCGGAGGAGACCCAGTACTTC.

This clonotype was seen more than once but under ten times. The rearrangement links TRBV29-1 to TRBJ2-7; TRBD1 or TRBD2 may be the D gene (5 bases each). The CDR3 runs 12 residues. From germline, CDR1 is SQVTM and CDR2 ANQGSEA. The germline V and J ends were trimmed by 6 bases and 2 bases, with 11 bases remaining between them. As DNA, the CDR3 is TGCAGCGTGGGGACGGCGGCCTACGAGCAGTACTTC. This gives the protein CSVGTAAYEQYF.

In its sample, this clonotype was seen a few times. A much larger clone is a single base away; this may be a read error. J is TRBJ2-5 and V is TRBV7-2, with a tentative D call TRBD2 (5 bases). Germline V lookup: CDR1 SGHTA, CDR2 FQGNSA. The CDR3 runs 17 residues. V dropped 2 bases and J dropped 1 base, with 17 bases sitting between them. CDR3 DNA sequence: TGTGCCAGCAGCTTAATCTACCGCGGGCGGCCCCAAGAGACCCAGTACTTC. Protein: CASSLIYRGRPQETQYF.

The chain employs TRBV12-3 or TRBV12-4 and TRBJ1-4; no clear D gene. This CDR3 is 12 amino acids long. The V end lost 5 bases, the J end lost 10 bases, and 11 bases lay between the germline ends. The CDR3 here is CASSPPGGKLFF. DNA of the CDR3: TGTGCCAGCAGTCCCCCGGGCGGAAAACTGTTTTTT.

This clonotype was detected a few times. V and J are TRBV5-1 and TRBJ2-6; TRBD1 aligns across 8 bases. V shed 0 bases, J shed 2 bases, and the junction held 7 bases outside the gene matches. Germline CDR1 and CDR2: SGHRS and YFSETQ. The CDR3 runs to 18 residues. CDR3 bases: TGCGCCAGCAGCTTGGATGCTCAGGGGGCGCCTGGGGCCAACGTCCTGACTTTC. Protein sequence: CASSLDAQGAPGANVLTF.

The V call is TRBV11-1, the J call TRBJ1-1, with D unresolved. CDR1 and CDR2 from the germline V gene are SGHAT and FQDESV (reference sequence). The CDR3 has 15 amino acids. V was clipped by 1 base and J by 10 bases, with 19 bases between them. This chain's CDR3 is CASSLERQAAKGAFF. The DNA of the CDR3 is TGTGCCAGCAGCTTAGAGAGGCAGGCAGCCAAGGGAGCTTTCTTT.

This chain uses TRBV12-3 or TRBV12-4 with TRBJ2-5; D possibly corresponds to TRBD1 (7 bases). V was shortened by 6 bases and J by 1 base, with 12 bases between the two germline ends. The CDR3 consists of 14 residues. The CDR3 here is CASREGQTQETQYF. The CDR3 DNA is TGTGCCAGCAGGGAGGGACAGACCCAAGAGACCCAGTACTTC.

The CDR3 loop is CASSLPPGEDEKLFF. DNA for the CDR3: TGTGCCAGTAGCCTACCTCCAGGGGAGGATGAAAAACTGTTTTTT. The chain carries TRBV19 and TRBJ1-4; TRBD1 is a possible D gene (6 bases). The germline V gene has CDR1 LNHDA and CDR2 SQIVND (reference sequence). This CDR3 region has 15 residues. The germline V and J ends were trimmed by 6 bases and 6 bases, with 17 bases remaining between them.

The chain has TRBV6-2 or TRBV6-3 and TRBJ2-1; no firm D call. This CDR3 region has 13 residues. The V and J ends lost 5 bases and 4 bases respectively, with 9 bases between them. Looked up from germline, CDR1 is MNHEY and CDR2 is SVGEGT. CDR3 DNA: TGTGCCAGCAGTCGGGCCTTTTACAATGAGCAGTTCTTC. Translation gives CASSRAFYNEQFF.

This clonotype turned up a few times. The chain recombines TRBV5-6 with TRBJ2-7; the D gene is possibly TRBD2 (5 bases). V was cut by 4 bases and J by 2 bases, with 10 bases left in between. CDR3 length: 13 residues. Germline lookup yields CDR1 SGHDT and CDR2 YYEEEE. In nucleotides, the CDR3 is TGTGCCAGCAGCAGGAAGGGAGCCTACGAGCAGTACGTC. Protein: CASSRKGAYEQYV.

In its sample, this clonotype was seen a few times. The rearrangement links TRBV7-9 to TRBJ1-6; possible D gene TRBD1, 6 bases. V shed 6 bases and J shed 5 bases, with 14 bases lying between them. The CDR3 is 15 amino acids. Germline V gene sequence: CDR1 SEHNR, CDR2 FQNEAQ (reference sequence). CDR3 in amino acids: CASSHNRVDNSPLHF. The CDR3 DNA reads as TGTGCCAGCAGTCATAACAGGGTCGATAATTCACCCCTCCACTTT.

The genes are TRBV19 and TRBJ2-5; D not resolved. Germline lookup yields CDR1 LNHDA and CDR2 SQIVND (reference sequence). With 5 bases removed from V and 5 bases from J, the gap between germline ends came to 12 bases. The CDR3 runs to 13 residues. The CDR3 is CASSPYSSETQYF. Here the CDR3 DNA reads TGTGCCAGTAGTCCCTACTCGTCGGAGACCCAGTACTTC.

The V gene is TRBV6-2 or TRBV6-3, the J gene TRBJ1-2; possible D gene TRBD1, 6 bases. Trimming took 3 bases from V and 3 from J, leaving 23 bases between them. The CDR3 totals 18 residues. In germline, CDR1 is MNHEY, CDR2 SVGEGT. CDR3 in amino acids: CASSYYPGAIGADYGYTF. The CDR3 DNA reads TGTGCCAGCAGTTATTACCCGGGGGCTATTGGGGCGGACTATGGCTACACCTTC.

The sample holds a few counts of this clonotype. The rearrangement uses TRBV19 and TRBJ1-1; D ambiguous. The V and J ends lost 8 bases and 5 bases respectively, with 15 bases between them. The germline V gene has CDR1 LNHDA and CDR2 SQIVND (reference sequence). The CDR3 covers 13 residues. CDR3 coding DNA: TGTGCCAGTGGCTCGGCAGTAGGGACTGAAGCTTTCTTT. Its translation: CASGSAVGTEAFF.

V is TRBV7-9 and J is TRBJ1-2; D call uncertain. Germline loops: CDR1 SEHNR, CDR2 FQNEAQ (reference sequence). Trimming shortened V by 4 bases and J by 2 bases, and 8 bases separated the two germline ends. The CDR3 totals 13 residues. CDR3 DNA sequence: TGTGCCAGCAGCTCCGACGGAAACTATGGCTACACCTTC. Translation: CASSSDGNYGYTF.

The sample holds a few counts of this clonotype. As DNA, the CDR3 is TGTGCCAGCAGTCCTGGCGGGCCTGGCTCCTACAATGAGCAGTTCTTC. Its translation is CASSPGGPGSYNEQFF. The chain recombines TRBV27 with TRBJ2-1; TRBD2 might be the D (5 bases). V was trimmed by 5 bases and J by 0 bases, leaving 14 bases between them. CDR3 length: 16 residues. Germline-derived CDR1 and CDR2 are MNHEY and SMNVEV (reference sequence).

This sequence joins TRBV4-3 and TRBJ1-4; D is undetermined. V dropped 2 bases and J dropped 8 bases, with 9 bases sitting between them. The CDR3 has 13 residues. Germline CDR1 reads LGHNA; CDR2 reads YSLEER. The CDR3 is CASSQLLGEKLFF. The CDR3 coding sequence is TGCGCCAGCAGCCAACTCTTGGGGGAAAAACTGTTTTTT.